One T cell receptor (beta chain) is described in this entry. This sample is part of a study of blood T cell repertoires in COVID-19. Study background: The samples span acute and convalescent COVID-19 from the United States, Italy and Spain. The analysed material was cDNA or gDNA that came from T cells, B-cell-depleted T cells, or PBMCs.

Original data processing: Reference gene primer amplification gave estimated nucleated cell counts. Assay used: immunoSEQ multiplex PCR; TCRdb lists only in-frame clones, some missing. D and trimming come from the DNA, and the V and J calls and clone size come from that table. The sample has roughly 56,000 clones, about 90% seen once. The source material was peripheral blood. The source of this sequence is a man between 50 and 59 years old with active COVID-19.

CDR3 nucleotides: TGTGCCAGCAGCCAGACCTCGCGACAGGGCAATCAGCCCCAGCATTTT. It encodes CASSQTSRQGNQPQHF. This chain connects TRBV4-2 to TRBJ1-5; weak D call: TRBD1 (6 bases). Germline V lookup: CDR1 LGHNA, CDR2 YNFKEQ. V was trimmed by 3 bases and J by 2 bases, leaving 14 bases between them. The CDR3 is 16 amino acids.